Listed below are T cell receptor beta chains from one sample, sequenced in a study of blood T cell repertoires in COVID-19. Measured with immunoSEQ multiplex PCR; TCRdb has only the in-frame clones, and not every one. The sample yields about 250,000 clones, roughly 84% seen once. Input material: peripheral blood. Every receptor here comes from a man aged 35 to 55 with acute or convalescent COVID-19. Each CDR3 is given with its conserved first and last residue. D genes are given only for firm matches. Not all rows give a size; the values are once, few, many and, for expanded clones, a class.

>TRBJ2-6|.|.|TRBV7-8
CASSLLRGNYRAGANVLTF
TGTGCCAGCAGCTTATTACGGGGAAATTACAGGGCTGGGGCCAACGTCCTGACTTTC
>TRBJ1-6|.|.|TRBV21-1
CASSTDRGLSYNSPLHF
TGTGCCAGCAGCACGGACAGGGGGCTGTCCTATAATTCACCCCTCCACTTT
>TRBJ1-4|TRBD1|.|TRBV11-2
CASSTGQGGISEKLFF
TGTGCCAGCAGCACGGGACAGGGAGGGATTAGTGAAAAACTGTTTTTT
>TRBJ2-7|TRBD2|.|TRBV6-1
CASREGLASSYEQYF
TGTGCCAGCAGGGAAGGACTAGCGAGCTCCTACGAGCAGTACTTC
>TRBJ2-3|TRBD2|.|TRBV2
CASSGTSGADTQYF
TGTGCCAGCAGTGGGACTAGCGGAGCGGATACGCAGTATTTT
>TRBJ2-5|.|few|TRBV5-1
CASSFVAIGQETQYF
TGCGCCAGCAGCTTCGTAGCAATTGGACAAGAGACCCAGTACTTC
>TRBJ2-3|TRBD2|.|TRBV4-1
CASRGRAGEADTQYF
TGCGCCAGCAGAGGCAGGGCGGGAGAAGCAGATACGCAGTATTTT
>TRBJ2-1|.|.|TRBV12-3/TRBV12-4
CASSLGAIYEQFF
TGTGCCAGCAGTTTAGGGGCTATCTATGAGCAGTTCTTC
>TRBJ2-1|TRBD2|once|TRBV4-2
CASSQDIAGGPEFF
TGTGCCAGCAGCCAAGATATAGCGGGAGGGCCGGAGTTCTTC
>TRBJ2-5|TRBD1|once|TRBV18
CASSPRAGGEPETQYF
TGTGCCAGCTCACCTCGAGCAGGGGGCGAGCCCGAGACCCAGTACTTC